Sequencing of this T cell receptor beta chain was carried out in a study of spatial heterogeneity in lung cancer. Germline loops: CDR1 SGHRS, CDR2 YFSETQ. This CDR3 spans 16 amino acids. The trim removed 4 bases at V and 4 bases at J, leaving 4 bases unmatched. Time point noted: blood at routine non-recurrence follow-up after resection. Using its own MiXCR run on the 5' RACE reads, TCRdb lists one record per CDR3 protein. The table includes some 36,000 distinct CDR3 sequences, 6% to 9.5% detected once. In its sample, this clonotype was seen many times. Sequences were derived from PBMCs, sampled at follow-up. The TCR sequence derives from a male donor with early-stage non-small cell lung cancer. V is TRBV5-1 and J is TRBJ2-2; 13 nucleotides agree with TRBD2. The CDR3 sequence is CASSRTSGGGTGELFF. In DNA form, the CDR3 reads TGCGCCAGCAGCAGGACTAGCGGGGGTGGCACCGGGGAGCTGTTTTTT.